This T cell receptor (beta chain) was obtained from a study of blood T cell repertoires in COVID-19. The overall study: Whether acute or convalescent, the COVID-19 samples came from the United States, Italy and Spain. The analysed material was cDNA or gDNA that came from T cells, B-cell-depleted T cells, or PBMCs.

Germline-derived CDR1 and CDR2 are MNHEY and SMNVEV (reference sequence). This CDR3 has 16 residues. V lost 1 base and J 0 bases, leaving 11 bases between the germline ends. Original data processing: Reference gene primer amplification gave nucleated cell count estimates. The repertoire was sequenced with immunoSEQ multiplex PCR; TCRdb's copy has only in-frame clones and lacks some. For V, J and clone size, that table is used; D and trimming come from the DNA. The repertoire holds some 160,000 clones, with 88% as singletons. The gene calls are TRBV27 and TRBJ2-3; D unclear. This clonotype was obtained from a man aged 50 or older who had recovered from COVID-19. Material for sequencing was peripheral blood. CDR3 region: CASSLLSSVSTDTQYF. In DNA form, the CDR3 reads TGTGCCAGCAGTTTATTAAGCAGCGTGAGCACAGATACGCAGTATTTT.